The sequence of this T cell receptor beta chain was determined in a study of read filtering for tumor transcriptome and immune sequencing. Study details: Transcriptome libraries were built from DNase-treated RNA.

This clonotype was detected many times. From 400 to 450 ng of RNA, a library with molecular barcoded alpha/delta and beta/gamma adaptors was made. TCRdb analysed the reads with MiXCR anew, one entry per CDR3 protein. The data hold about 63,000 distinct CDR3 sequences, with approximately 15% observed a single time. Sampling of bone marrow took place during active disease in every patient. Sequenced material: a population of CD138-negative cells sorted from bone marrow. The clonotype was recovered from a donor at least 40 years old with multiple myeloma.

CDR3 in amino acids: CSASIGSSNGELFF. For the CDR3, the DNA is TGCAGTGCTAGTATCGGGAGTAGTAACGGGGAGCTGTTTTTT. This chain links TRBV20-1 with TRBJ2-2; perhaps TRBD2 as D (6 bases). The CDR3 consists of 14 residues. Trimming removed 3 bases from V and 7 bases from J, with 15 bases in between. The germline V gene has CDR1 DFQATT and CDR2 SNEGSKA (reference sequence).